The 25 T cell receptor beta chains reported below all come from one sample, sequenced in a study of regulatory T cells in long-lasting Graves disease. This sample's time point: newly diagnosed GD, antithyroid drugs for less than 3 months. PBMC-extracted RNA yielded the TCR library. Arm-PCR of CDR3 regions and iRepertoire HTBI primers were used to build TCR beta libraries. Using its own MiXCR run on the multiplex PCR reads, TCRdb lists one record per CDR3 protein. The sample records 400,000 to 550,000 distinct CDR3 sequences, roughly 17% being singletons. These same records also appear under a second study, on T cells in Graves' hyperthyroidism and ophthalmopathy.

The sample was peripheral blood mononuclear cells (PBMCs), taken at new diagnosis, from a patient treated with antithyroid drugs. The receptor source for this set is a woman aged 18-29 years with Graves disease.

The rearrangement uses TRBV7-3 and TRBJ1-3; 7 nucleotides match TRBD1. Germline CDR1 reads SGHTA; CDR2 reads FQGTGA. The trim removed 7 bases at V and 0 bases at J, leaving 9 bases unmatched. CDR3 size: 16 residues. CDR3 protein: CASNLTSGGSGNTIYF. The CDR3 bases are TGTGCCAGCAACCTCACTTCAGGGGGCTCTGGAAACACCATATATTTT.

Comment on this clonotype: It may be a read error: a sequence one base away is much more abundant. The chain combines TRBV28 with TRBJ2-7, with 7 bases identical to TRBD1. CDR1 and CDR2 from the germline V gene are MDHEN and SYDVKM. This CDR3 region has 15 residues. For the CDR3, the DNA is TGTGCCAGCAGTTTGGAGATACAGGGGTCCTATGAGCAGTACTTC. Translated: CASSLEIQGSYEQYF.

This clonotype has at least ten counts. The gene calls are TRBV5-1 and TRBJ2-7; D is possibly TRBD2 (6 bases). The CDR3 totals 16 residues. Trimming shortened V by 3 bases and J by 0 bases, and 16 bases separated the two germline ends. Germline assignment: CDR1 SGHRS and CDR2 YFSETQ. The CDR3 DNA reads TGCGCCAGCAGCTGGACCTTAGCGGCTAGCTCCTACGAGCAGTACTTC. Translated, it gives CASSWTLAASSYEQYF.

The chain has TRBV6-4 and TRBJ2-1; 8 bases align to TRBD2. The CDR3 runs 15 residues. Per germline, CDR1 MRHNA and CDR2 SNTAGT. The ends lost 2 bases at V and 5 bases at J; junction bases unmatched: 5. CDR3 amino acids: CASSDKAGEDNEQFF. Written as DNA, the CDR3 is TGTGCCAGCAGTGACAAAGCGGGAGAGGACAATGAGCAGTTCTTC.

The rearrangement joins TRBV10-2 to TRBJ1-1; the D gene is possibly TRBD1 (6 bases). Trimming pared 7 bases from V and 0 bases from J, leaving 21 bases between. The V gene's germline CDR1 is WSHSY and CDR2 SAAADI. The CDR3 totals 17 residues. The CDR3 sequence: CASTETQGWGMNTEAFF. CDR3 nucleotides: TGCGCCAGCACCGAGACCCAGGGGTGGGGAATGAACACTGAAGCTTTCTTT.

This clonotype was seen repeatedly, ten times or more. This rearrangement joins TRBV27 to TRBJ2-3; TRBD2 agrees at 7 bases. The junction had 7 bases not matched to a gene; V was cut back by 6 bases and J by 4 bases. CDR1 is MNHEY, CDR2 SMNVEV, per germline (reference sequence). This CDR3 has 14 residues. For the CDR3, the DNA is TGTGCCAGCAGGTCTGGCGGGAGAGCAGATACGCAGTATTTT. This translates into CASRSGGRADTQYF.

This chain connects TRBV4-3 to TRBJ2-7; possible D gene TRBD2, 6 bases. From germline, CDR1 is LGHNA and CDR2 YSLEER. V lost 0 bases to trimming and J lost 2 bases, with 17 bases between them. The length of the CDR3 is 17 residues. The CDR3 bases are TGCGCCAGCAGCCAAGATCGAGTGAGCGGGCTGACCTACGAGCAGTACTTC. It encodes CASSQDRVSGLTYEQYF.

The V call is TRBV3-1, the J call TRBJ2-2; TRBD1 might be the D (6 bases). The CDR3 has 15 residues. Germline V lookup: CDR1 LGHDT, CDR2 YNNKEL (reference sequence). The V gene lost 4 bases and the J gene lost 5 bases, with 14 bases spanning the gap. The DNA for the CDR3 is TGTGCCAGCAGCCGAATATCACAGGGAACCGGGGAGCTGTTTTTT. This codes for CASSRISQGTGELFF.

The rearrangement joins TRBV15 to TRBJ1-2, with D hard to call. Trimming stripped 0 bases from V and 0 bases from J, with 11 bases between. This CDR3 contains 16 residues. Looked up from germline, CDR1 is LNHNV and CDR2 is YYDKDF (reference sequence). For the CDR3, the DNA is TGTGCCACCAGCAGAGATTCAGCCAAAGCTAACTATGGCTACACCTTC. Translated: CATSRDSAKANYGYTF.

As concerns this clonotype: Compared with germline, one end of the junction differs, possibly owing to a read error. The chain couples TRBV2 to TRBJ2-6; D is perhaps TRBD2 (7 bases). Germline V gene lookup returns CDR1 SNHLY and CDR2 FYNNEI. The CDR3 spans 16 residues. CDR3 sequence: CTSSEARGPGANVLTF. The CDR3, as DNA: TGTACCAGCAGTGAAGCGCGGGGGCCTGGGGCCAACGTCCTGACTTTC.

This clonotype occurred many times. The chain links TRBV7-8 to TRBJ2-1; 16 bases line up with TRBD2. Looked up from germline, CDR1 is SGHVS and CDR2 is FQNEAQ. V was pared by 0 bases and J by 10 bases, with 3 bases of the junction left unmatched. The CDR3 extends over 16 amino acids. CDR3 region: CASSLAGLAGGREQFF. DNA for the CDR3: TGTGCCAGCAGCTTAGCGGGACTAGCGGGAGGGCGCGAGCAGTTCTTC.

This clonotype was picked up many times. The genes are TRBV3-1 and TRBJ1-2; TRBD1 matches at 9 bases. V trimming: 2 bases; J trimming: 5 bases; junction bases outside the gene matches: 6. The CDR3 loop spans 15 amino acids. Germline CDR1 LGHDT, CDR2 YNNKEL (reference sequence). The CDR3 nucleotides read TGTGCCAGCAGCCAAACCGGGACAGGGACTTATGGCTACACCTTC. Amino acid sequence: CASSQTGTGTYGYTF.

The genes are TRBV5-1 and TRBJ1-2, with 9 bases that match TRBD1. There are 16 residues in the CDR3. In germline, CDR1 is SGHRS, CDR2 YFSETQ. Trimming at V came to 5 bases and at J to 3 bases, leaving 11 bases not matched to a gene. CDR3 protein: CASRGTGRPKDYGYTF. The CDR3 DNA follows: TGCGCCAGCAGAGGGACAGGGAGGCCTAAGGACTATGGCTACACCTTC.

The V call is TRBV14, the J call TRBJ2-7, with a tentative D call TRBD1 (5 bases). CDR3 length: 17 amino acids. CDR1 is SGHDN and CDR2 is FVKESK in the germline V gene. Trimming removed 2 bases from V and 6 bases from J, with 23 bases in between. For the CDR3, the DNA is TGTGCCAGCAGCCAAATGTTGTTGATGGGCAGGGTCGTCGAGCAGTACTTC. This encodes CASSQMLLMGRVVEQYF.

This clonotype was detected only a few times. The chain joins TRBV24-1 to TRBJ2-1; D not certain. V gave up 5 bases and J gave up 7 bases, with 14 bases separating them. The CDR3 covers 14 residues. The germline V gene encodes CDR1 KGHDR and CDR2 SFDVKD. DNA for the CDR3: TGTGCCACCAGTGTCGGACGCGTATCGAATGAGCAGTTCTTC. It yields the protein CATSVGRVSNEQFF.

The CDR3 loop reads CASSHATGGGRLDGYTF. As DNA, the CDR3 is TGTGCCAGCAGCCACGCGACCGGTGGGGGGCGTCTCGATGGCTACACCTTC. The V and J genes are TRBV3-1 and TRBJ1-2; perhaps TRBD1 as D (6 bases). The CDR3 runs 17 residues. From germline, CDR1 is LGHDT and CDR2 YNNKEL (reference sequence). Trimming pared 3 bases from V and 6 bases from J, leaving 23 bases between.

This clonotype has a handful of counts. This chain connects TRBV29-1 to TRBJ1-1; no clear D. CDR1 and CDR2 from the germline V gene are SQVTM and ANQGSEA. V gave up 6 bases and J gave up 3 bases, with 17 bases separating them. This CDR3 has 14 residues. The CDR3 coding sequence is TGCAGCGTCCCTGGGAGGGAATGGGACACTGAAGCTTTCTTT. It specifies CSVPGREWDTEAFF.

There are a few counts of this clonotype. The J gene is TRBJ2-7, the V gene TRBV5-4, with 10 bases matching TRBD2. After removal of 4 bases from V and 2 bases from J, the junction contained 3 bases not matched to a gene. Germline CDR1 reads SGHNT; CDR2 reads YYREEE (reference sequence). This CDR3 has 14 amino acids. The DNA for the CDR3 is TGTGCCAGCAGCCCCGGGACTAGCGCCTACGAGCAGTACTTC. Translation: CASSPGTSAYEQYF.

The chain employs TRBV9 and TRBJ2-2; 7 positions match TRBD1. The CDR3 totals 15 residues. The germline V gene encodes CDR1 SGDLS and CDR2 YYNGEE. The V segment lost 3 bases and the J segment 5 bases; nucleotides outside the gene matches: 7. The CDR3 sequence: CASSGGTVYTGELFF. CDR3 coding DNA: TGTGCCAGCAGCGGTGGGACAGTTTATACCGGGGAGCTGTTTTTT.

The V and J genes are TRBV6-5 and TRBJ2-5; 11 bases agree with TRBD2. The ends lost 2 bases at V and 1 base at J; junction bases unmatched: 6. This CDR3 has 17 residues. Germline values: CDR1 MNHEY, CDR2 SVGAGI. CDR3 protein: CASSYGLAGGTQETQYF. The CDR3 nucleotides read TGTGCCAGCAGTTACGGGCTAGCGGGAGGTACCCAAGAGACCCAGTACTTC.

The CDR3 nucleotides read TGTGCCAGCAGCACTCGACAGGGACGGACAGATACGCAGTATTTT. It codes for CASSTRQGRTDTQYF. The chain carries TRBV7-9 and TRBJ2-3; 7 bases agree with TRBD1. This CDR3 contains 15 residues. Germline values: CDR1 SEHNR, CDR2 FQNEAQ (reference sequence). V shed 5 bases and J 3 bases; nucleotides not matched to a gene: 8.

The chain joins TRBV18 to TRBJ1-2; D remains unclear. The germline gives CDR1 KGHSH, CDR2 LQKENI. CDR3 length: 16 amino acids. Trimming pared 4 bases from V and 3 bases from J, leaving 18 bases between. For the CDR3, the DNA is TGTGCCAGCTCACGAACTGTGATTGAGTCTTACTATGGCTACACCTTC. As protein: CASSRTVIESYYGYTF.

This clonotype was seen a few times. The chain links TRBV2 to TRBJ2-4; TRBD2 is a possible D gene (7 bases). The ends were cut back, 6 bases at V and 5 bases at J, with 11 bases in the middle. The CDR3 extends over 13 amino acids. Germline V gives CDR1 SNHLY, CDR2 FYNNEI. The chain's CDR3 is CASRGGGENIQYF. The CDR3 coding sequence is TGTGCCAGCAGAGGGGGAGGGGAAAACATTCAGTACTTC.

The chain joins TRBV7-9 to TRBJ1-3, with D maybe TRBD1 (6 bases). In germline, CDR1 is SEHNR, CDR2 FQNEAQ (reference sequence). CDR3 length: 14 residues. V was pared by 4 bases and J by 3 bases, with 10 bases between. The CDR3: CASSWDIFGNTIYF. The CDR3 bases are TGTGCCAGCAGCTGGGACATTTTTGGAAACACCATATATTTT.

The chain uses TRBV11-1 and TRBJ2-7, with 7 positions matching TRBD2. Germline trimming cut 2 bases from V and 3 bases from J; bases unmatched to any gene: 7. CDR1 and CDR2 from the germline V gene are SGHAT and FQDESV (reference sequence). The CDR3 has 15 residues. In DNA, the CDR3 is TGTGCCAGCAGCTTACCCCCTCAGCGGGACTACGAGCAGTACTTC. Amino acids: CASSLPPQRDYEQYF.